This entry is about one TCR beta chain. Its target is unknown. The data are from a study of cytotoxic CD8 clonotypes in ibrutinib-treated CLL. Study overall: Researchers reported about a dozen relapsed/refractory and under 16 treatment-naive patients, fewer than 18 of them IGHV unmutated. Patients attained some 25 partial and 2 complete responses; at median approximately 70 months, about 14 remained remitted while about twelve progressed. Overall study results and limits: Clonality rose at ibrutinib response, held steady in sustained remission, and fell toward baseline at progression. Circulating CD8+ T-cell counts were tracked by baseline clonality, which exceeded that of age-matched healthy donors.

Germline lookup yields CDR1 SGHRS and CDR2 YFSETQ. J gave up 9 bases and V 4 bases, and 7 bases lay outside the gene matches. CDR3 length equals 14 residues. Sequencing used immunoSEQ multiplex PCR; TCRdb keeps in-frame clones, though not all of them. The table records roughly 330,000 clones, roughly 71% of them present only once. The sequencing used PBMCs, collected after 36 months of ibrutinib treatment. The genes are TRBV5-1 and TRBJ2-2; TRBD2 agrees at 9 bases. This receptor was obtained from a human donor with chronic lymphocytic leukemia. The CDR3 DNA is TGCGCCAGCAGCGGAGGGACTAGCACTAGGGAGCTGTTTTTT. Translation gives CASSGGTSTRELFF.